The 30 T cell receptor beta chains below were found in one sample sequenced in a study of CD4 and CD8 cells across lung adenocarcinoma regions. TCRdb re-derived calls from the PCR reads in MiXCR, one entry per CDR3 protein. The table has just over 20,000 distinct CDR3 sequences, roughly half seen once. Sequencing used CD8+ T cells from the center of a lung tumor. The receptor set was obtained from a female donor with lung adenocarcinoma. The CD4 and CD8 labels of this study may be unreliable.

Within the sample, this clonotype is medium-sized. The genes are TRBV6-5 and TRBJ2-1; D ambiguous. Germline-derived CDR1 and CDR2 are MNHEY and SVGAGI. V was shortened by 7 bases and J by 10 bases, with 26 bases between the two germline ends. The CDR3 runs 16 residues. The CDR3 spells CASKPASPRTVAEQFF. The CDR3 DNA follows: TGTGCCAGCAAACCCGCCTCTCCCCGTACTGTGGCGGAGCAGTTCTTC.

This chain joins TRBV7-2 and TRBJ2-4; weak D call: TRBD2 (6 bases). V lost 1 base and J 7 bases, leaving 11 bases between the germline ends. CDR3 size: 14 residues. CDR1 is SGHTA, CDR2 FQGNSA, per germline. CDR3 in DNA: TGTGCCAGCAGCTTAGGGGCGGGGAATAACATTCAGTACTTC. This gives the protein CASSLGAGNNIQYF.

This clonotype was seen a few times. V usage is TRBV6-8 and J usage is TRBJ2-1; a weak D match, TRBD2 (6 bases). Germline CDR1 is MNHGY and CDR2 is SAAAGT. Trimming removed 3 bases from V and 15 bases from J, with 9 bases in between. This CDR3 is built from 10 residues. CDR3 protein: CASSYPGLFF. The CDR3, as DNA: TGTGCCAGCAGTTATCCGGGACTGTTCTTC.

This clonotype came up many times. The chain recombines TRBV27 with TRBJ1-1, with a weak D call TRBD1 (5 bases). V lost 1 base and J 4 bases, leaving 10 bases between the germline ends. The CDR3 runs to 14 residues. Germline loops: CDR1 MNHEY, CDR2 SMNVEV (reference sequence). The CDR3 spells CASSLLGASTEAFF. In nucleotides, the CDR3 is TGTGCCAGCAGTTTATTAGGGGCCAGCACTGAAGCTTTCTTT.

The rearrangement links TRBV6-1 to TRBJ2-5; D might be TRBD1 or TRBD2, each matching 5 bases. With 0 bases removed from V and 4 bases from J, the gap between germline ends came to 21 bases. The CDR3 runs 18 residues. CDR1 MNHNS and CDR2 SASEGT come from the germline V gene. Here the CDR3 reads CASSEAGLAGASTETQYF. The CDR3 bases are TGTGCCAGCAGTGAAGCGGGGCTCGCGGGCGCTAGCACAGAGACCCAGTACTTC.

The CDR3 loop is CSARDGRTSQETQYF. The CDR3 DNA sequence: TGCAGTGCTAGAGATGGGAGGACAAGCCAAGAGACCCAGTACTTC. The gene calls are TRBV20-1 and TRBJ2-5; tentatively, D is TRBD2 (6 bases). V lost 0 bases, J lost 1 base, and 12 bases lay in between. Germline V gene data show CDR1 as DFQATT and CDR2 as SNEGSKA (reference sequence). The CDR3 runs 15 residues.

A few counts support this clonotype. The J gene is TRBJ1-5, the V gene TRBV12-3 or TRBV12-4; possible D gene TRBD1, 5 bases. The CDR3 length is 14 residues. The germline V and J ends were trimmed by 4 bases and 5 bases, with 12 bases remaining between them. CDR3 sequence (DNA): TGTGCCAGCAGTTCAGGGTCTAGAGATCAGCCCCAGCATTTT. This codes for CASSSGSRDQPQHF.

The chain couples TRBV3-1 to TRBJ2-1; D uncertain. The CDR3 runs 11 residues. Germline CDR1 LGHDT, CDR2 YNNKEL (reference sequence). The CDR3 DNA follows: TGTGCTGTCGAAGCCCAGAATGAGCAGTTCTTC. It yields the protein CAVEAQNEQFF.

The rearrangement links TRBV6-1 to TRBJ2-1; a weak D match, TRBD1 (5 bases). The ends were cut back, 10 bases at V and 10 bases at J, with 23 bases in the middle. The length of the CDR3 is 14 residues. Germline CDR1 is MNHNS and CDR2 is SASEGT. CDR3 DNA: TGTGCCACCGCATTTCTCCCAACAGGCACCGAGCAGTTCTTC. It specifies CATAFLPTGTEQFF.

The chain couples TRBV6-1 to TRBJ2-5; D is tentatively TRBD1 or TRBD2 (5 bases each). Deletions cut 6 bases from V and 10 bases from J, with 27 bases between. Germline CDR1 MNHNS, CDR2 SASEGT. The CDR3 loop spans 16 amino acids. CDR3 in amino acids: CASRGHRGRDQDIQYF. CDR3 DNA sequence: TGTGCCAGCAGGGGGCACCGGGGCCGTGACCAAGACATCCAGTACTTC.

This clonotype was observed many times. The CDR3 loop is CASSSNPGGGSTEAFF. CDR3 nucleotide sequence: TGTGCCAGCAGTTCCAACCCCGGGGGGGGAAGCACTGAAGCTTTCTTT. The chain uses TRBV6-5 and TRBJ1-1; D might be TRBD1 (5 bases). The CDR3 runs to 16 residues. V shed 4 bases and J shed 4 bases, with 19 bases lying between them. CDR1 and CDR2 (germline): MNHEY, SVGAGI.

This clonotype was seen repeatedly, ten times or more. The chain has TRBV6-5 and TRBJ2-1; 8 bases match TRBD1. Germline lookup yields CDR1 MNHEY and CDR2 SVGAGI. The CDR3 extends over 15 amino acids. The trim removed 3 bases at V and 10 bases at J, leaving 11 bases unmatched. The CDR3 DNA reads TGTGCCAGCAGTTATGGGCAGGGGGCGATCCACGAGCAGTTCTTC. Its translation is CASSYGQGAIHEQFF.

The rearrangement joins TRBV28 to TRBJ1-2; the D gene is possibly TRBD1 (5 bases). Trimming pared 6 bases from V and 0 bases from J, leaving 8 bases between. The V gene's germline CDR1 is MDHEN and CDR2 SYDVKM. The CDR3 is made up of 13 amino acids. The CDR3 DNA is TGTGCCAGCAGACAGACAGCTAACTATGGCTACACCTTC. It specifies CASRQTANYGYTF.

For this clonotype: It is likely a read error, because the conserved phenylalanine at the end of the CDR3 is missing. The J gene is TRBJ2-5, the V gene TRBV27; D gene ambiguous. In germline, CDR1 is MNHEY, CDR2 SMNVEV (reference sequence). The CDR3 is 11 residues long. DNA for the CDR3: TGCGCCGGCCGTGACCAAGATACGCAGTACATT. This translates into CAGRDQDTQYI.

The sample holds one count of this clonotype. The CDR3 is CASRPLGGSYNEQFF. CDR3 DNA sequence: TGTGCCAGCAGACCCCTTGGCGGTTCCTACAATGAGCAGTTCTTC. The chain uses TRBV3-1 and TRBJ2-1; D call uncertain. The CDR3 is 15 residues long. V was cut by 6 bases and J by 1 base, with 13 bases left in between. CDR1 LGHDT and CDR2 YNNKEL come from the germline V gene (reference sequence).

The chain employs TRBV6-1 and TRBJ2-1, with 7 positions matching TRBD2. The J call is in doubt because the DNA end fits TRBJ2-7 better. Per the germline V gene, CDR1 is MNHNS and CDR2 is SASEGT. The CDR3 extends over 14 amino acids. The CDR3 DNA is TGTGCCAGCCTTTTTCCAGGCGGGAGAAATGCGCAGTACTTC. It specifies CASLFPGGRNAQYF.

The V and J genes are TRBV7-2 and TRBJ1-1; a weak D match, TRBD1 (5 bases). Trimming took off 6 bases at V and 0 bases at J, with 14 bases between the two ends. The CDR3 is 15 amino acids. The germline V gene has CDR1 SGHTA and CDR2 FQGNSA. The CDR3 DNA reads TGTGCCAGCAGTTTTACGGGGGGTATGAACACTGAAGCTTTCTTT. Encoded protein: CASSFTGGMNTEAFF.

The chain joins TRBV27 to TRBJ2-5; D is perhaps TRBD2 (7 bases). V lost 5 bases to trimming and J lost 4 bases, with 23 bases between them. The germline V gene encodes CDR1 MNHEY and CDR2 SMNVEV (reference sequence). The CDR3 length is 17 residues. The CDR3 loop reads CASSPGGGGRDTETQYF. Here the CDR3 DNA reads TGTGCCAGCAGTCCGGGGGGAGGGGGGCGTGACACAGAGACCCAGTACTTC.

The chain links TRBV6-1 to TRBJ2-1, with 15 bases fitting TRBD2. The V gene's germline CDR1 is MNHNS and CDR2 SASEGT. The CDR3 runs to 18 residues. The ends lost 8 bases at V and 2 bases at J; junction bases unmatched: 10. The chain's CDR3 is CASDLGLAGGRTYNEQFF. The DNA for the CDR3 is TGTGCCAGCGATTTAGGACTAGCGGGGGGGCGGACCTACAATGAGCAGTTCTTC.

This clonotype was seen more than once but under ten times. V usage is TRBV27 and J usage is TRBJ2-1, with 7 bases identical to TRBD1. Germline CDR1 MNHEY, CDR2 SMNVEV (reference sequence). The CDR3 consists of 14 residues. Trimming removed 2 bases from V and 10 bases from J; junction bases left unmatched: 8. The CDR3 spells CASSLGDSSFEQFF. CDR3 sequence (DNA): TGTGCCAGCAGTTTAGGGGACAGCTCATTCGAGCAGTTCTTC.

This clonotype was counted only a few times. The rearrangement joins TRBV27 to TRBJ2-6; D is undetermined. CDR3 length equals 18 residues. Trimming took off 2 bases at V and 0 bases at J, with 14 bases between the two ends. Germline-derived CDR1 and CDR2 are MNHEY and SMNVEV (reference sequence). The CDR3 here is CASSLGNAMLSGANVLTF. CDR3 in DNA: TGTGCCAGCAGTTTAGGGAACGCCATGCTCTCTGGGGCCAACGTCCTGACTTTC.

With respect to this clonotype: One end of the junction fails to match germline, which may point to a read error. The chain joins TRBV4-2 to TRBJ2-3, with D possibly matching TRBD2 (6 bases). Germline-derived CDR1 and CDR2 are LGHNA and YNFKEQ. The CDR3 contains 18 residues. CDR3 nucleotide sequence: TGTGCCAGCAGCCAAGAGGTATCCGGCGGGCGGGACCAAGATACGCAGTATTTC. Translation gives CASSQEVSGGRDQDTQYF.

For this clonotype: An end of the junction differs from the germline gene, which may be a read error. The rearrangement uses TRBV10-1 and TRBJ2-4; either TRBD1 or TRBD2 may supply D (5 bases each). The CDR3 spans 14 residues. CDR1 is WNHNN, CDR2 SYGVQD, per germline (reference sequence). CDR3 nucleotides: TGCGGCAGCACGGGGCGGCAAGCCAAAAATACGCAGTACTTC. Residues: CGSTGRQAKNTQYF.

The V and J genes are TRBV6-1 and TRBJ1-5; D is possibly TRBD1 (5 bases). The V and J ends lost 8 bases and 7 bases respectively, with 12 bases between them. The CDR3 spans 12 residues. The germline CDR1 and CDR2 sequences are MNHNS and SASEGT. Written as DNA, the CDR3 is TGTGCCAGCGGGGACGGGGAACAGCCCCAGCATTTT. Protein: CASGDGEQPQHF.

This clonotype was detected ten times or more. The chain is built from TRBV5-1 and TRBJ2-3; no firm D call. Germline CDR1 is SGHRS and CDR2 is YFSETQ. The CDR3 has 14 amino acids. V dropped 4 bases and J dropped 5 bases, with 14 bases sitting between them. The CDR3 reads CASSLGSSGDTQYF. In DNA form, the CDR3 reads TGCGCCAGCAGCCTCGGGTCTTCAGGAGATACGCAGTATTTT.

This chain links TRBV6-1 with TRBJ2-6; no firm D call. Germline-derived CDR1 and CDR2 are MNHNS and SASEGT. The V end was cut by 5 bases, the J end by 0 bases, with 11 bases between. The CDR3 runs to 16 residues. Here the CDR3 DNA reads TGTGCCAGCAGTCCTGCCTCACTCTCTGGGGCCAACGTCCTGACTTTC. It translates to CASSPASLSGANVLTF.

The chain links TRBV7-9 to TRBJ2-1; 10 bases are shared with TRBD2. V lost 1 base and J lost 5; bases outside the gene matches: 2. In germline, CDR1 is SEHNR, CDR2 FQNEAQ (reference sequence). CDR3 length equals 15 residues. The CDR3 nucleotides are TGTGCCAGCAGCTTAGAGGGGACTAGCGACAATGAGCAGTTCTTC. Amino acid sequence: CASSLEGTSDNEQFF.

Concerning this clonotype: One junction end does not reproduce the germline sequence, and a read error may be involved. V and J are TRBV10-1 and TRBJ2-3, with D maybe TRBD2 (6 bases). CDR3 length: 16 residues. Germline CDR1 reads WNHNN; CDR2 reads SYGVQD (reference sequence). Here the CDR3 reads CASSESGRGAKDTQYF. CDR3 in DNA: TGCGCCAGCAGTGAGTCGGGGCGGGGAGCCAAAGATACGCAGTACTTT.

In its sample, this clonotype ranks as medium-sized. The gene calls are TRBV6-1 and TRBJ2-6; D might be TRBD1 (6 bases). Between the trimmed V and J ends, which lost 8 bases and 0 bases, there was a span of 17 bases. The CDR3 covers 17 residues. Germline V gives CDR1 MNHNS, CDR2 SASEGT. The CDR3 loop reads CASLPGQLYSGANVLTF. CDR3 coding DNA: TGTGCCAGCCTACCCGGACAGCTCTACTCTGGGGCCAACGTCCTGACTTTC.

The V gene is TRBV4-1, the J gene TRBJ2-1; D is ambiguous. The CDR3 totals 16 residues. CDR1 and CDR2 (germline): MGHRA, YSYEKL. The V gene lost 4 bases and the J gene lost 2 bases, with 15 bases spanning the gap. In DNA form, the CDR3 reads TGCGCCAGCAGCCTCGGCACAGACCCCCCCTACAATGAGCAGTTCTTC. It specifies CASSLGTDPPYNEQFF.